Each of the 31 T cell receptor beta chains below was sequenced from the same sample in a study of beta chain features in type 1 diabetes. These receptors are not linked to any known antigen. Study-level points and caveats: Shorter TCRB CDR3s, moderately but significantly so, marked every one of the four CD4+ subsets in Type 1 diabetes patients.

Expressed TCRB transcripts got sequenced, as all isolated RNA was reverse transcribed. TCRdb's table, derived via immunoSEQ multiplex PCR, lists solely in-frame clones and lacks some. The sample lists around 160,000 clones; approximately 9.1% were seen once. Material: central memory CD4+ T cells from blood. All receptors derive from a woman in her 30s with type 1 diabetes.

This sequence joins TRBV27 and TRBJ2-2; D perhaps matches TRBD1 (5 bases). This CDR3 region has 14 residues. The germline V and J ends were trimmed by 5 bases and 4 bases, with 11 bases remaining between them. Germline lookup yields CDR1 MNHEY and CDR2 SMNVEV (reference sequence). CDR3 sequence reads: CASSMAGSTGELFF. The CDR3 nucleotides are TGTGCCAGCAGTATGGCAGGGTCCACCGGGGAGCTGTTTTTT.

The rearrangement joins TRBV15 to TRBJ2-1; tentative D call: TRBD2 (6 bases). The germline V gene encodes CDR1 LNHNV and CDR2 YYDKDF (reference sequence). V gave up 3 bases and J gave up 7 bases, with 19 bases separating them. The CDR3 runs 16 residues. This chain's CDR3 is CATSSPLAREPNEQFF. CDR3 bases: TGTGCCACCAGCAGTCCTCTAGCGCGAGAACCAAATGAGCAGTTCTTC.

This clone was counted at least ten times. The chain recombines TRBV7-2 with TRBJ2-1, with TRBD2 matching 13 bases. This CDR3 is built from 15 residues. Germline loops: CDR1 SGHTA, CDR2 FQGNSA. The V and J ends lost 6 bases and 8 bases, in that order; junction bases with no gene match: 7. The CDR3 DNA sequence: TGTGCCAGCAGGCCCGGGACTAGCGGGAACGATGAGCAGTTCTTC. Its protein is CASRPGTSGNDEQFF.

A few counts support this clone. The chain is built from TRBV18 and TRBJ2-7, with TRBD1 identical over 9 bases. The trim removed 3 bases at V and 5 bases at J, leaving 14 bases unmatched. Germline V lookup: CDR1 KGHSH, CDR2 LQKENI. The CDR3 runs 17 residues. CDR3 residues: CASSPPKSGQGGDEQYF. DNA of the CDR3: TGTGCCAGCTCACCTCCAAAATCGGGACAGGGAGGTGACGAGCAGTACTTC.

CDR3 amino acids: CASSLGTRDTEAFF. In nucleotides, the CDR3 is TGCGCCAGCAGCTTGGGAACCAGGGACACTGAAGCTTTCTTT. The J gene is TRBJ1-1, the V gene TRBV5-1, with a possible D match to TRBD1 (5 bases). Trimming cost V 0 bases and J 3 bases, with 9 bases left between them. Germline lookup yields CDR1 SGHRS and CDR2 YFSETQ. This CDR3 spans 14 amino acids.

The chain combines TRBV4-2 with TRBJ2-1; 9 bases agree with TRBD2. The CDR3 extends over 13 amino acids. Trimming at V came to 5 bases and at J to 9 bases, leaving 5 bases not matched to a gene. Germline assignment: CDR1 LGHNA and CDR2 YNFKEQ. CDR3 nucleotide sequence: TGTGCCAGCAGCTTGTCGACTAGCGGTGAGCAGTTCTTC. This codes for CASSLSTSGEQFF.

CDR3 in DNA: TGTGCCTGGGACCAGGGGGGTAGCACAGATACGCAGTATTTT. Protein product: CAWDQGGSTDTQYF. The rearrangement uses TRBV30 and TRBJ2-3, with a weak D call TRBD1 (7 bases). Germline V gene lookup returns CDR1 GTSNPN and CDR2 SVGIG (reference sequence). The CDR3 length is 14 residues. The V and J ends lost 5 bases and 0 bases respectively, with 12 bases between them.

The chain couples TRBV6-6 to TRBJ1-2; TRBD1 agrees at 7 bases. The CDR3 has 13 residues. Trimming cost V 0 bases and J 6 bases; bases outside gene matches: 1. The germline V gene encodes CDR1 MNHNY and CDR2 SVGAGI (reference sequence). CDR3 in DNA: TGTGCCAGCAGTTACTCCGGGACAGATGGCTACACCTTC. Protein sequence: CASSYSGTDGYTF.

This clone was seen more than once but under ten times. The CDR3, as DNA: TGTGCCAGCAGCTTGGCCGCGGGACGGACCAACAATGAGCAGTTCTTC. It translates to CASSLAAGRTNNEQFF. V and J are TRBV5-4 and TRBJ2-1, with a possible D match to TRBD2 (6 bases). Germline V CDR1 and CDR2: SGHNT, YYREEE (reference sequence). The CDR3 length is 16 residues. V dropped 0 bases and J dropped 5 bases, with 15 bases sitting between them.

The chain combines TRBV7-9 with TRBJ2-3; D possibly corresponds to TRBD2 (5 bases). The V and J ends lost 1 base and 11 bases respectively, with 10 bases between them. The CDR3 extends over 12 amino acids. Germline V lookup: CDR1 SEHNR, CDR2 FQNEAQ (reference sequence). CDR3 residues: CASSLVRELQYF. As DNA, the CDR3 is TGTGCCAGCAGCTTAGTGAGGGAGTTGCAGTATTTT.

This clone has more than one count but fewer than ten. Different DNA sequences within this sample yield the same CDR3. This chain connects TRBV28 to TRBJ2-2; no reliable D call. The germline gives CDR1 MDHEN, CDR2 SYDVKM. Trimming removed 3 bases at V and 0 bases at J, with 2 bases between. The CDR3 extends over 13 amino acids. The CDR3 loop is CASSFSNTGELFF. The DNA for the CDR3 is TGTGCCAGCAGTTTCTCGAACACCGGGGAGCTGTTTTTT.

The CDR3 protein is CASSDTGTTQETQYF. The CDR3, as DNA: TGTGCCAGCAGCGACACCGGGACTACCCAAGAGACCCAGTACTTC. This chain connects TRBV9 to TRBJ2-5, with 7 nucleotides matching TRBD2. V dropped 3 bases and J dropped 1; count of bases not matched to a gene: 6. CDR1 and CDR2 from the germline V gene are SGDLS and YYNGEE. The CDR3 is made up of 15 amino acids.

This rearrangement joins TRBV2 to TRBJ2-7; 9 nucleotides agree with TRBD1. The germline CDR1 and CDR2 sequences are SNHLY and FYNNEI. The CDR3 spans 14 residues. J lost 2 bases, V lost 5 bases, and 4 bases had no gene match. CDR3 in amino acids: CASSWDREAYEQYF. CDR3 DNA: TGTGCCAGCAGTTGGGACAGGGAGGCCTACGAGCAGTACTTC. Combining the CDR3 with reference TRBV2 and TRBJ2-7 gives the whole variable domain EPEVTQTPSHQVTQMGQEVILRCVPISNHLYFYWYRQILGQKVEFLVSFYNNEISEKSEIFDDQFSVERPDGSNFTLKIRSTKLEDSAMYFCASSWDREAYEQYFGPGTRLTVT.

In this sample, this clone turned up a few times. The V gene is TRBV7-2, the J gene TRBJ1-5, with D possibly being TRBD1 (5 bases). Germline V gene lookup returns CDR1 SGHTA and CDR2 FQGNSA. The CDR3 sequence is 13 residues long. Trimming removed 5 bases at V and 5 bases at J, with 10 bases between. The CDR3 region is CASSLQGDQPQHF. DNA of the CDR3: TGTGCCAGCAGCCTTCAGGGCGATCAGCCCCAGCATTTT.

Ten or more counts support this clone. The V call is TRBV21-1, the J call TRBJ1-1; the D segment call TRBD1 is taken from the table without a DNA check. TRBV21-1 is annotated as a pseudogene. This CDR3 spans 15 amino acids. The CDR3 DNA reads TGTGCCAGCAGAACCCTGGGACAGACAAACACTGAAGCTTTCTTT. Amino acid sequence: CASRTLGQTNTEAFF.

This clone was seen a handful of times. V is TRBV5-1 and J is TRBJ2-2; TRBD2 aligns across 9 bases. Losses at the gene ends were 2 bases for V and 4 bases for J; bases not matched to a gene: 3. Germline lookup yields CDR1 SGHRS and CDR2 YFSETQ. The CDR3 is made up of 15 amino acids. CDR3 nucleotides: TGCGCCAGCAGCTTTAGCGGGAGCCCCACCGGGGAGCTGTTTTTT. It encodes CASSFSGSPTGELFF.

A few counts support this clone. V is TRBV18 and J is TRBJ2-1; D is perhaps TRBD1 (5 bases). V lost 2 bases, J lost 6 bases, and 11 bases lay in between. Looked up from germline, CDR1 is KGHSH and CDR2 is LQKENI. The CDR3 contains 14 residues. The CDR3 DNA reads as TGTGCCAGCTCACCAAGGACACAGATCAATGAGCAGTTCTTC. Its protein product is CASSPRTQINEQFF.

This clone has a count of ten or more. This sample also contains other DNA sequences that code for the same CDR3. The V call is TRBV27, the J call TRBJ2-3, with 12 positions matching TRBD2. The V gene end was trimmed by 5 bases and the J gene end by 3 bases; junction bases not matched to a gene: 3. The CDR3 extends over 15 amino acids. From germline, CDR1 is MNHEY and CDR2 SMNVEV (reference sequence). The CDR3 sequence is CASSAGLAGTDTQYF. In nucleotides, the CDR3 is TGTGCCAGCAGTGCCGGACTAGCGGGAACAGATACGCAGTATTTT.

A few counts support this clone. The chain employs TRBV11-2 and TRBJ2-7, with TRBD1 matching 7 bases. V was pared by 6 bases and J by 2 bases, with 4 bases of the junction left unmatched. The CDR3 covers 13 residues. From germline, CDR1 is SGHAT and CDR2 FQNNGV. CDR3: CASRGDRTYEQYF. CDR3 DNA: TGTGCCAGCAGGGGGGACAGAACCTACGAGCAGTACTTC. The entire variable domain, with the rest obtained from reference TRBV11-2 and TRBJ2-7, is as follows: EAGVAQSPRYKIIEKRQSVAFWCNPISGHATLYWYQQILGQGPKLLIQFQNNGVVDDSQLPKDRFSAERLKGVDSTLKIQPAKLEDSAVYLCASRGDRTYEQYFGPGTRLTVT.

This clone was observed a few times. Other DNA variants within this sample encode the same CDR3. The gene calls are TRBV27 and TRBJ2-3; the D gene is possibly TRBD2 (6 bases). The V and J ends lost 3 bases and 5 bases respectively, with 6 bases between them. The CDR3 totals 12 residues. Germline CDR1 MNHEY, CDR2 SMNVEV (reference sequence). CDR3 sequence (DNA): TGTGCCAGCAGTTTCGGGGGAGATACGCAGTATTTT. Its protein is CASSFGGDTQYF.

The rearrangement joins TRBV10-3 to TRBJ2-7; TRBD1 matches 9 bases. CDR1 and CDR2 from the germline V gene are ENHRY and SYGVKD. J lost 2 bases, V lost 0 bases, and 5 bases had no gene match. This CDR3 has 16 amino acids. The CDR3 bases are TGTGCCATCAGTGAGTCCGGACAGGGGTACCCCTACGAGCAGTACTTC. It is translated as CAISESGQGYPYEQYF.

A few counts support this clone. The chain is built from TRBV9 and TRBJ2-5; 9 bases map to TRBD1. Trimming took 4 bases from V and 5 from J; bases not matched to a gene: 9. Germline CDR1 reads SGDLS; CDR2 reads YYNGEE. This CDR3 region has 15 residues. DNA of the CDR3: TGTGCCAGCAGCTCCGGGACAGGGAGAGTTGAGACCCAGTACTTC. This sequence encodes CASSSGTGRVETQYF.

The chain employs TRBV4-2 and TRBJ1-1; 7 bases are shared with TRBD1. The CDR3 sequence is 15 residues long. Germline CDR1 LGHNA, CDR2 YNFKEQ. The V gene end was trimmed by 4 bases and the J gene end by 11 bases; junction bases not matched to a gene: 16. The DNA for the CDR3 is TGTGCCAGCAGCCCTGGACAGGCACTTTCCCTTAGTGCTTTCTTT. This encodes CASSPGQALSLSAFF.

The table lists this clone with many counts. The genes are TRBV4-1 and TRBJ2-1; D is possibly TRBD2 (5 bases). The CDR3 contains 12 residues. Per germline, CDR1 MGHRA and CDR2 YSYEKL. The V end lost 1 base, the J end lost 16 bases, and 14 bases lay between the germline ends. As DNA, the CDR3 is TGCGCCAGCAGCCAAGCCCCTAGCAAGCCCTTCTTC. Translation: CASSQAPSKPFF.

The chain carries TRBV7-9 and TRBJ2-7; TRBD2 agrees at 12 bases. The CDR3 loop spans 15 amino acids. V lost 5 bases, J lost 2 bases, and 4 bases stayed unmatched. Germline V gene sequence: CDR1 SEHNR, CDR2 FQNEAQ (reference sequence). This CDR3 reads CASSPPSGRAYEQYF. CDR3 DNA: TGTGCCAGCAGCCCTCCTAGCGGGAGGGCCTACGAGCAGTACTTC.

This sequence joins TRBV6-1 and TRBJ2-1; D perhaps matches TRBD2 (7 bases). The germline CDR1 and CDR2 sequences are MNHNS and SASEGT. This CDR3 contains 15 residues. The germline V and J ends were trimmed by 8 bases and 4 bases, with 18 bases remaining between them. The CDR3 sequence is CASRRGDNYYNEQFF. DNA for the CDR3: TGTGCCAGCCGTCGGGGGGACAATTATTACAATGAGCAGTTCTTC.

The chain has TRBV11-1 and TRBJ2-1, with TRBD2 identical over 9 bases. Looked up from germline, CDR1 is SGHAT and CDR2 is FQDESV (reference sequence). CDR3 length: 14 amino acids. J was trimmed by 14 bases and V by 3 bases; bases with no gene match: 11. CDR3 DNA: TGTGCCAGCAGCTTCCGACTAGCGGCACCCATCGAGTTCTTC. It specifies CASSFRLAAPIEFF.

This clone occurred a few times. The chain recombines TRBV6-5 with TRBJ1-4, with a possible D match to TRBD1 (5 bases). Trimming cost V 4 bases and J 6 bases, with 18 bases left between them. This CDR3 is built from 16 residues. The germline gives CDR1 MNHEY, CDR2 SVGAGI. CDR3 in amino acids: CASSSTEPSDYEKLFF. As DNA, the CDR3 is TGTGCCAGCAGTTCGACAGAACCCAGCGATTATGAAAAACTGTTTTTT.

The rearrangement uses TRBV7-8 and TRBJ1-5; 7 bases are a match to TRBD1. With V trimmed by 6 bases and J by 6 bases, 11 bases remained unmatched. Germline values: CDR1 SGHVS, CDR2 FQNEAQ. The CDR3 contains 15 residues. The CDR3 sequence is CASRTEGAGVQPQHF. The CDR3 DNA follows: TGTGCCAGCAGGACCGAGGGGGCCGGGGTTCAGCCCCAGCATTTT.

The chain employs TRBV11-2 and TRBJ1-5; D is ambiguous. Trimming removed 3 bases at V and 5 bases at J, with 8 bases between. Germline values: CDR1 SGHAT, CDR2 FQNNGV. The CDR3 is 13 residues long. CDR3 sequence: CASSFTGDQPQHF. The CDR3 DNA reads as TGTGCCAGCAGCTTCACCGGGGATCAGCCCCAGCATTTT. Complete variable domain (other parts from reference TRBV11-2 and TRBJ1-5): EAGVAQSPRYKIIEKRQSVAFWCNPISGHATLYWYQQILGQGPKLLIQFQNNGVVDDSQLPKDRFSAERLKGVDSTLKIQPAKLEDSAVYLCASSFTGDQPQHFGDGTRLSIL.

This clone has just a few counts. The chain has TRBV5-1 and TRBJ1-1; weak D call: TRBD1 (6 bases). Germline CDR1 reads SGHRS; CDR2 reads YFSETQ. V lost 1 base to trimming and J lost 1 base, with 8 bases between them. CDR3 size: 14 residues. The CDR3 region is CASSLWDTNTEAFF. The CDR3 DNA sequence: TGCGCCAGCAGCTTGTGGGACACGAACACTGAAGCTTTCTTT.